Below, one T cell receptor (beta chain) is given with its context. No antigen is known for it. Repertoires were generated with immunoSEQ multiplex PCR, while TCRdb's copy carries only in-frame clones and drops some. The sample carries tens of thousands of clones, over 75% recorded once. During the collection period, no donor immune events like infections were recorded. This entry is derived from a study of identifying expanded T cells in peripheral blood. Germline-derived CDR1 and CDR2 are SQVTM and ANQGSEA. The CDR3 contains 14 residues. Trimming shortened V by 6 bases and J by 1 base, and 12 bases separated the two germline ends. Study-level findings and limits: Technical replicates showed approximately 1.2 changed clones; about two weeks around 15; four weeks 19. Across healthy donors, higher total template counts meant significantly greater approximately 2-week count variance.

Sequencing was performed on blood. The gene calls are TRBV29-1 and TRBJ2-2; D gene unclear. This TCR was sampled from a person between 18 and 75 years old in good health. CDR3 sequence: CSVLEARNTGELFF. CDR3 DNA: TGCAGCGTCCTGGAAGCCCGGAACACCGGGGAGCTGTTTTTT.